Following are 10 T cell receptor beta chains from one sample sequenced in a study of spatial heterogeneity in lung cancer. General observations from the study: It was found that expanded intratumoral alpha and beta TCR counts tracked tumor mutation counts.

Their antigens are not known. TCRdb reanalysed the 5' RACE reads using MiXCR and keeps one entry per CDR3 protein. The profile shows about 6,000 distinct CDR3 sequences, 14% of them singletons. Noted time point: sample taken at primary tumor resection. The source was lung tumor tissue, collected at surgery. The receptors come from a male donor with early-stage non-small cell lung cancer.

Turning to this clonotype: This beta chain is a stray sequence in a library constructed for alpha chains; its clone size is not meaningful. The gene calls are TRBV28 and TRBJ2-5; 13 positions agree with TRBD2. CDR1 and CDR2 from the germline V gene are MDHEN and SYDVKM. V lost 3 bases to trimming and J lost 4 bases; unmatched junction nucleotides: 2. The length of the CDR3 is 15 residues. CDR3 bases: TGTGCCAGCAGTTTTACTAGCGGGGGGGCAGAGACCCAGTACTTC. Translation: CASSFTSGGAETQYF. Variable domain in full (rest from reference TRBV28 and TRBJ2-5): DVKVTQSSRYLVKRTGEKVFLECVQDMDHENMFWYRQDPGLGLRLIYFSYDVKMKEKGDIPEGYSVSREKKERFSLILESASTNQTSMYLCASSFTSGGAETQYFGPGTRLLVL.

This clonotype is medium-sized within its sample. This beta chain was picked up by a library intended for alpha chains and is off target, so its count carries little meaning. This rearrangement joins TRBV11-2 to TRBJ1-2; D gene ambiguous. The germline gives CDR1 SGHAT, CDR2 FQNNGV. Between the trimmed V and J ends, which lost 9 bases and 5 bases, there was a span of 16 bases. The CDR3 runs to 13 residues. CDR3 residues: CARVPCPGYGYTF. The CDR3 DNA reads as TGTGCCAGGGTCCCGTGTCCGGGGTATGGCTACACCTTC.

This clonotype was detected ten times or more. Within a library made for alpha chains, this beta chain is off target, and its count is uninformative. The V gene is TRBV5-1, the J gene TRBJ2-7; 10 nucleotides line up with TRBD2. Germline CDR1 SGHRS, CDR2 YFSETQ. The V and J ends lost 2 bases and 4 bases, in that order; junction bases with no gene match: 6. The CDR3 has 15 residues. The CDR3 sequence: CASSLGLAETYEQYF. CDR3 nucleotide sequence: TGCGCCAGCAGCTTAGGACTAGCGGAGACTTACGAGCAGTACTTC.

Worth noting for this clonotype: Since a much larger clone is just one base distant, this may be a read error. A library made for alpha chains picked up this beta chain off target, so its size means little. CDR3 in amino acids: CASSSPPVDTQCF. The CDR3 coding sequence is TGTGCCAGCAGTTCCCCGCCCGTGGATACGCAGTGTTTT. The V and J genes are TRBV28 and TRBJ2-3; D gene ambiguous. Germline CDR1 is MDHEN and CDR2 is SYDVKM. The CDR3 extends over 13 amino acids.

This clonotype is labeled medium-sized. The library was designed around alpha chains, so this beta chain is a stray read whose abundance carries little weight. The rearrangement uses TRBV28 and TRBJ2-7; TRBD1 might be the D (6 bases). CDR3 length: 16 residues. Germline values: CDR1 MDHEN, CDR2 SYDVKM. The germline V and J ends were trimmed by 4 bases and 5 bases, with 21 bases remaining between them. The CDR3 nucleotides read TGTGCCAGCAGTTCCAACCCGACCGGACAGTACCACGAGCAGTACTTC. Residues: CASSSNPTGQYHEQYF. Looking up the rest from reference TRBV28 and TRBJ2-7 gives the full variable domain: DVKVTQSSRYLVKRTGEKVFLECVQDMDHENMFWYRQDPGLGLRLIYFSYDVKMKEKGDIPEGYSVSREKKERFSLILESASTNQTSMYLCASSSNPTGQYHEQYFGPGTRLTVT.

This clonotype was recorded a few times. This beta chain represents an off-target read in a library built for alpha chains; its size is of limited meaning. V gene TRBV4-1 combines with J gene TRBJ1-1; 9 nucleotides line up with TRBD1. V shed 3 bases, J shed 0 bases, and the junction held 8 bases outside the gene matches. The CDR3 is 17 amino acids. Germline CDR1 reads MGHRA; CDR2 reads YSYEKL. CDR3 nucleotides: TGCGCCAGCAGCCATGGATCCGGGACAGGGTTGAACACTGAAGCTTTCTTT. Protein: CASSHGSGTGLNTEAFF.

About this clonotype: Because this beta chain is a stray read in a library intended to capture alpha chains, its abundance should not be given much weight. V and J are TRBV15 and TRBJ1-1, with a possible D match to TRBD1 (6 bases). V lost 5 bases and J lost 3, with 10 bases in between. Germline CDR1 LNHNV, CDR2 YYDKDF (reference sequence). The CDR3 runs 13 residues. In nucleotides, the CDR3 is TGTGCCACCAGCCGCAGGGGAGACACTGAAGCTTTCTTT. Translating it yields CATSRRGDTEAFF.

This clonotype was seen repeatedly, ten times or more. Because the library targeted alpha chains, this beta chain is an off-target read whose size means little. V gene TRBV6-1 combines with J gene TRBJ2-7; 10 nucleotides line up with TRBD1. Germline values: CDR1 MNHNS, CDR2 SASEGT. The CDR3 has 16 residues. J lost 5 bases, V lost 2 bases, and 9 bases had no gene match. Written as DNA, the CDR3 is TGTGCCAGCAGTGAAATTCCGGGACAGGGGAAAAACGAGCAGTACTTC. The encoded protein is CASSEIPGQGKNEQYF.

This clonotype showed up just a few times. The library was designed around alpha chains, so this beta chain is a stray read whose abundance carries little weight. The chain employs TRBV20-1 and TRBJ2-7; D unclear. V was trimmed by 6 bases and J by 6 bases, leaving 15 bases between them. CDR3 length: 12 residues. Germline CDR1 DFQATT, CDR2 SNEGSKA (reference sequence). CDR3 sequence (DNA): TGCAGTGCCCTGGCTTCGGAACCCGAGCAGTACTTC. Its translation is CSALASEPEQYF.

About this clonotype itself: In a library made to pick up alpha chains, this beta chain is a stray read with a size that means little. CDR3 sequence (DNA): TGTGCCAGCAGTCCCCCGGTTGGCTACGAGCAGTACTTC. Protein: CASSPPVGYEQYF. The gene calls are TRBV28 and TRBJ2-7; D is uncertain. The CDR3 contains 13 residues. Trimming took 5 bases from V and 3 from J, leaving 11 bases between them. CDR1 is MDHEN and CDR2 is SYDVKM in the germline V gene.